Described below is a single T cell receptor (beta chain) sequence and its context. This entry comes from a study of blood T cell repertoires in COVID-19. Study in general: The study drew acute and convalescent COVID-19 samples from the United States, Italy and Spain. PBMCs, B-cell-depleted T cells, or T cells were the source of the cDNA or gDNA that made up the material.

Using immunoSEQ multiplex PCR, the repertoire was profiled, and TCRdb retains in-frame clones only, with some absent. The sample has more than 85,000 clones; about 84% are singletons. The sequence came from a human donor in a cohort sampled during active COVID-19. The sample taken for sequencing was peripheral blood.

CDR3 region: CASSSGTVQPQHF. The DNA for the CDR3 is TGTGCCAGCAGCTCAGGAACCGTTCAGCCCCAGCATTTT. The rearrangement uses TRBV7-9 and TRBJ1-5, with D uncertain. The CDR3 has 13 amino acids. Trimming left V 4 bases short and J 6 bases short, with 10 bases between. Germline values: CDR1 SEHNR, CDR2 FQNEAQ (reference sequence).